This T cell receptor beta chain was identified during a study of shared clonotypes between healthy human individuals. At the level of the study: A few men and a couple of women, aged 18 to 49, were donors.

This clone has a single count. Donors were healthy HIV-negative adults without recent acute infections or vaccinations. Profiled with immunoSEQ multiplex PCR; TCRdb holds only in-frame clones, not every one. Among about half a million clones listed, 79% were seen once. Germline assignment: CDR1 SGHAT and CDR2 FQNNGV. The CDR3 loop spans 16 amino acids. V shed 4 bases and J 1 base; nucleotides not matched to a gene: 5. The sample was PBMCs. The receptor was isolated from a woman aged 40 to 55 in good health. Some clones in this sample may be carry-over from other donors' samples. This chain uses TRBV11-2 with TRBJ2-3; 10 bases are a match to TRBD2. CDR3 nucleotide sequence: TGTGCCAGCAGCTCTCTAGCGGGAGTGGGCACAGATACGCAGTATTTT. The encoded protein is CASSSLAGVGTDTQYF.